This TCR beta chain appears in the sequencing data of a study of T cell responses to AZD1222 COVID-19 vaccine. A note on this clone: Its target is not known.

The method was immunoSEQ multiplex PCR; TCRdb's version includes in-frame clones alone and lacks a portion of them. The sample has some 100,000 clones, around 84% seen once. Study conclusions and caveats: The span of vaccine-associated CD4 TCRs extended across spike, with dominance at 160-218 and 743-854. Spike-specific TCR breadth and depth went up after people got two AZD1222 doses. No repertoire was sampled before or during the peak T cell response, only after it. There were mostly white British donors and more females than males, and clonal diversity was possibly underestimated.

The sequence was obtained from an adult in good health. This specimen was peripheral blood, taken on day 0 of AZD1222 vaccination.

The CDR3 is CASSRQFSSYEQYF. CDR3 nucleotide sequence: TGTGCCAGCAGCCGTCAATTTAGTTCCTACGAGCAGTACTTC. This chain connects TRBV4-2 to TRBJ2-7; D unclear. V was clipped by 4 bases and J by 1 base, with 11 bases between them. The CDR3 length is 14 residues. From germline, CDR1 is LGHNA and CDR2 YNFKEQ.